This T cell receptor beta chain was found in a study of post-analysis software for immune sequencing data. Study at large: Some patients lacked subtype; others had relapsing-remitting, secondary progressive or progressive-relapsing disease.

Per the germline V gene, CDR1 is SNHLY and CDR2 is FYNNEI. The trim removed 6 bases at V and 6 bases at J, leaving 9 bases unmatched. The CDR3 is 15 residues long. The study, taken as a whole, reports: There was significantly lower normalized Chao1 diversity in multiple sclerosis patients than in controls. Five TRBV segments, including TRBV5-6, TRBV5-1 and TRBV20-1, were more frequent in patients than controls.

This clonotype has only a few counts. What it binds is not known. The authors incorporated unique molecular identifiers into the TCR beta cDNA libraries. TCRdb reprocessed the PCR reads via MiXCR and lists one record per CDR3 protein. The sample has around 190,000 distinct CDR3 sequences; 29% are singletons. The sequenced sample consisted of blood. This chain uses TRBV2 with TRBJ2-1; 9 bases are a match to TRBD2. The clonotype comes from a girl under 18 with multiple sclerosis. The CDR3 DNA sequence: TGTGCCAGCAGGGGACTAGCTACGAACCGCAATGAGCAGTTCTTC. Its protein product is CASRGLATNRNEQFF.